In this sample, the clone carrying this T cell receptor beta chain turned up a few times. TCRdb called the RT-PCR reads again in MiXCR, with one record for every CDR3 protein. The data contain 70,000 or so distinct CDR3 sequences, about 30% of them singletons. V lost 3 bases to trimming and J lost 6 bases, with 14 bases between them. From germline, CDR1 is MGHRA and CDR2 YSYEKL. The length of the CDR3 is 15 residues. This record belongs to a study of patients and donors after allogeneic stem cell transplantation. The chain recombines TRBV4-1 with TRBJ1-4; tentative D call: TRBD1 (6 bases). This receptor was obtained from a human donor who was either an allogeneic HSCT recipient or a stem cell or donor lymphocyte infusion donor (not recorded which). It is not recorded whose cells these are; they may come from a transplant donor. Source material: blood, either unsorted or a sorted T cell fraction (not recorded which). The CDR3 here is CASSHGQTIDEKLFF. CDR3 DNA: TGCGCCAGCAGCCACGGACAGACCATTGATGAAAAACTGTTTTTT.